Here is one T cell receptor (beta chain) with its context. Its antigen is still unknown. The data are from a study of radiotherapy plus CTLA-4 blockade in lung cancer. Study at large: Patients showed objective responses in roughly 19% of cases and disease control in under 40%.

Focal radiation plus CTLA-4 blockade with ipilimumab was administered to patients who had chemo-refractory metastatic non-small-cell lung cancer. Study outcomes and limitations: Early shifts in blood T cell clones, with interferon-beta, reportedly predicted response best. Peripheral blood showed expansion of tumor-derived TCR clones after radiotherapy and ipilimumab.

The CDR3 spans 16 residues. In germline, CDR1 is SSHAT, CDR2 FNYEAQ (reference sequence). The J segment lost 4 bases and the V segment lost 3 bases, leaving 7 bases of the junction unmatched. The data were produced by immunoSEQ multiplex PCR, yet TCRdb's version contains in-frame clones alone and is incomplete. The table includes about 45,000 clones, 65% to 85% detected once. The specimen comprised peripheral blood, sampled from a patient treated with radiotherapy plus ipilimumab. The receptor's source is a human donor with non-small cell lung cancer who had stable disease on radiotherapy plus ipilimumab. The chain carries TRBV7-7 and TRBJ2-5; 11 bases are shared with TRBD2. CDR3 in amino acids: CASSFTSGGSGETQYF. The CDR3 DNA sequence: TGTGCCAGCAGCTTCACTAGCGGGGGCTCTGGAGAGACCCAGTACTTC.